Presented here are 17 T cell receptor beta chains from one specimen sequenced in a study of molecular identifiers for immune sequencing clone quantification. TCRdb re-called the PCR reads with MiXCR, one entry per CDR3 protein. The sample includes about 500,000 distinct CDR3 sequences, approximately 25% seen only once; the top ten take around 0.76%. The specimen was naive CD8+ T cells from blood, with Jurkat cell RNA spiked in. Subset: FACS-sorted CD8+CD4-CCR7+CD45RA+ naive T cells. These receptors originate from a human donor in good health. Some libraries in this study had Jurkat cell RNA spiked in.

There are a few counts of this clonotype. The genes are TRBV30 and TRBJ1-2; 10 bases are a match to TRBD1. Trimming cost V 5 bases and J 8 bases; bases outside gene matches: 14. Looked up from germline, CDR1 is GTSNPN and CDR2 is SVGIG (reference sequence). The CDR3 has 15 residues. CDR3 DNA sequence: TGTGCCTGGTTTCCGGGACAGGGGCCTGGAATAGGCTACACCTTC. This gives the protein CAWFPGQGPGIGYTF.

This clonotype was counted ten times or more. The CDR3 bases are TGTGCCAGCAGACCTTTAGCGGGGGCAACCTACAATGAGCAGTTCTTC. Residues: CASRPLAGATYNEQFF. The V call is TRBV7-2, the J call TRBJ2-1, with 9 bases identical to TRBD2. The CDR3 length is 16 residues. Germline V lookup: CDR1 SGHTA, CDR2 FQGNSA. The junction had 8 bases not matched to a gene; V was cut back by 6 bases and J by 2 bases.

The chain is built from TRBV19 and TRBJ2-1, with D uncertain. The V and J ends lost 2 bases and 3 bases respectively, with 5 bases between them. The germline CDR1 and CDR2 sequences are LNHDA and SQIVND (reference sequence). CDR3 length: 13 residues. CDR3 nucleotide sequence: TGTGCCAGTAGTATAATTATCTACAATGAGCAGTTCTTC. Amino acid sequence: CASSIIIYNEQFF.

The J gene is TRBJ2-5, the V gene TRBV10-3, with TRBD1 matching 9 bases. The CDR3 is 15 residues long. V trimming: 3 bases; J trimming: 3 bases; junction bases outside the gene matches: 5. From germline, CDR1 is ENHRY and CDR2 SYGVKD. The CDR3 DNA is TGTGCCATCAGTGAAAAAAGGACAGGGGAAGAGACCCAGTACTTC. It encodes CAISEKRTGEETQYF.

This rearrangement joins TRBV21-1 to TRBJ2-3; TRBD2 is the table's D call and was not checked against the DNA. TRBV21-1 is noted as a pseudogene. There are 19 residues in the CDR3. CDR3 region: CASSNLLSGGRIDPDPQYF. The CDR3 DNA is TGTGCCAGCAGCAATTTATTGAGCGGGGGGCGGATAGACCCAGATCCGCAGTATTTT.

As concerns this clonotype: One junction end disagrees with the germline gene, perhaps due to a read error. The rearrangement uses TRBV5-3 and TRBJ2-7; TRBD2 aligns across 10 bases. TRBV5-3 is reported as an ORF; its role is uncertain. The CDR3 covers 15 residues. The CDR3 region is CASSWDASGGSEQYF. The DNA of the CDR3 is TGTGCCAGCAGCTGGGATGCTAGCGGGGGTTCCGAGCAGTACTTC.

This clonotype was seen repeatedly, ten times or more. The CDR3 region has the DNA TGCAGTGCGATGAGTAGCGGGGTCTCCTCCTACGAGCAGTACTTC. This codes for CSAMSSGVSSYEQYF. The chain carries TRBV20-1 and TRBJ2-7, with 8 bases matching TRBD2. The CDR3 covers 15 residues. Germline trimming cut 6 bases from V and 0 bases from J; bases unmatched to any gene: 10. The germline CDR1 and CDR2 sequences are DFQATT and SNEGSKA (reference sequence).

This clonotype showed up just a few times. CDR3 sequence: CASSQDPSEYYEQYF. The DNA for the CDR3 is TGCGCCAGCAGCCAAGATCCTAGCGAGTACTACGAGCAGTACTTC. The V gene is TRBV4-1, the J gene TRBJ2-7; the D gene is possibly TRBD2 (6 bases). The V gene lost 0 bases and the J gene lost 3 bases, with 12 bases spanning the gap. CDR3 length: 15 residues. In germline, CDR1 is MGHRA, CDR2 YSYEKL.

A few counts support this clonotype. This sequence joins TRBV20-1 and TRBJ2-1; 9 bases match TRBD2. The germline CDR1 and CDR2 sequences are DFQATT and SNEGSKA (reference sequence). Trimming removed 0 bases from V and 7 bases from J; junction bases left unmatched: 4. CDR3 length equals 14 residues. Written as DNA, the CDR3 is TGCAGTGCTAGAGATTTGCGGGGGGGAAATGAGCAGTTCTTC. Protein product: CSARDLRGGNEQFF.

This clonotype showed up many times. The chain joins TRBV19 to TRBJ2-7; D may be TRBD2 (5 bases). Germline CDR1 is LNHDA and CDR2 is SQIVND (reference sequence). Deletions cut 3 bases from V and 2 bases from J, with 11 bases between. The CDR3 runs to 14 residues. The CDR3 here is CASSIGGGAYEQYF. The DNA of the CDR3 is TGTGCCAGTAGTATCGGAGGAGGAGCCTACGAGCAGTACTTC.

This chain connects TRBV24-1 to TRBJ2-2; 7 bases are shared with TRBD1. Germline CDR1 is KGHDR and CDR2 is SFDVKD. Trimming removed 7 bases from V and 11 bases from J; junction bases left unmatched: 9. CDR3 length: 13 amino acids. CDR3 DNA: TGTGCCACCAGACAGGGGTTAAGCGGAGAGCTGTTTTTT. Protein sequence: CATRQGLSGELFF.

This clonotype came up a few times. The rearrangement uses TRBV5-6 and TRBJ1-2; 7 nucleotides match TRBD1. Germline V gene lookup returns CDR1 SGHDT and CDR2 YYEEEE. The CDR3 covers 16 residues. V shed 0 bases, J shed 5 bases, and the junction held 10 bases outside the gene matches. CDR3 coding DNA: TGTGCCAGCAGCTTGGTGGAGACAGGGACGAAATATGGCTACACCTTC. Amino acid sequence: CASSLVETGTKYGYTF.

This chain uses TRBV20-1 with TRBJ1-5; TRBD1 matches at 8 bases. CDR1 and CDR2 from the germline V gene are DFQATT and SNEGSKA (reference sequence). The CDR3 length is 14 residues. The V gene end was trimmed by 6 bases and the J gene end by 4 bases; junction bases not matched to a gene: 8. CDR3 nucleotide sequence: TGCAGTGCCCGCGAGGACAGGGATAATCAGCCCCAGCATTTT. Translated, it gives CSAREDRDNQPQHF.

This clonotype was counted ten times or more. This rearrangement joins TRBV5-1 to TRBJ2-3, with 7 positions matching TRBD2. V gave up 2 bases and J gave up 2 bases; unmatched junction bases: 5. The CDR3 totals 15 residues. Germline CDR1 is SGHRS and CDR2 is YFSETQ. The CDR3 nucleotides read TGCGCCAGCAGCTTAGGCGGGGGAGTCACAGATACGCAGTATTTT. Translating it yields CASSLGGGVTDTQYF.

This clonotype was recorded many times. The chain uses TRBV5-5 and TRBJ2-5; weak D call: TRBD1 (5 bases). Trimming shortened V by 1 base and J by 5 bases, and 15 bases separated the two germline ends. The CDR3 has 15 amino acids. The germline V gene has CDR1 SGHKS and CDR2 YYEKEE (reference sequence). This CDR3 reads CASSLSLGPGETQYF. The CDR3 bases are TGTGCCAGCAGCTTGTCGTTGGGGCCTGGGGAGACCCAGTACTTC.

With regard to this clonotype: A read error is likely, as this CDR3 ends without the conserved phenylalanine or tryptophan. The V gene is TRBV7-9, the J gene TRBJ2-7; 7 bases align to TRBD1. Germline CDR1 SEHNR, CDR2 FQNEAQ (reference sequence). V was clipped by 5 bases and J by 2 bases; unmatched bases: 9. The CDR3 has 15 amino acids. CDR3 in DNA: TGTGCCAGCAGCGCCGGGACAGACAATCCCTACGAGCAGTACATC. It translates to CASSAGTDNPYEQYI.

This clonotype was detected a few times. The chain combines TRBV19 with TRBJ2-1; 15 bases agree with TRBD2. The V and J ends lost 4 bases and 7 bases, in that order; junction bases with no gene match: 5. Looked up from germline, CDR1 is LNHDA and CDR2 is SQIVND (reference sequence). CDR3 length: 16 amino acids. CDR3 sequence: CASSSRTSGRVNEQFF. CDR3 nucleotides: TGTGCCAGTAGTAGCAGGACTAGCGGGAGGGTGAATGAGCAGTTCTTC.